This T cell receptor beta chain was obtained from a study of blood T cell repertoires in COVID-19. Method: immunoSEQ multiplex PCR; TCRdb's copy keeps in-frame clones and lacks some. In the table there are roughly 61,000 clones, 73% of which are singletons. There are a few counts of this clone. The sequence was obtained from a woman aged 70-85 years with acute or convalescent COVID-19. Specimen: peripheral blood.

The CDR3 loop is CASSIGVGASNQPQHF. CDR3 in DNA: TGTGCCAGTAGTATAGGTGTAGGGGCTAGCAATCAGCCCCAGCATTTT. The V and J genes are TRBV19 and TRBJ1-5, with TRBD1 as a possible D gene (5 bases). This CDR3 contains 16 residues. The germline CDR1 and CDR2 sequences are LNHDA and SQIVND (reference sequence). The V and J ends lost 1 base and 0 bases respectively, with 10 bases between them.